The clone carrying this T cell receptor beta chain was picked up many times. Its antigen is not known. This sample is drawn from a study of T cells in Graves' hyperthyroidism and ophthalmopathy. Study-wide points: Peripheral blood also featured most of the thyroid clonotypes expanded above 0.001. Median prediction lead before ophthalmopathy onset was 5 to 7.5 months with the model.

Clinical symptoms, serum thyroxine, TRAb, thyroid ultrasound and orbital computed tomography informed diagnoses. Amplification of TCR beta CDR3 regions used RNA as the template. Researchers ran a first-round RT-PCR on the TCR CDR3 using the HTBI primer set. From the multiplex PCR reads, TCRdb called clonotypes with MiXCR, one entry per CDR3 protein. The data hold 75,000 to 100,000 distinct CDR3 sequences, with about 37% observed a single time. Germline CDR1 DFQATT, CDR2 SNEGSKA (reference sequence). Between the trimmed V and J ends, which lost 5 bases and 5 bases, there was a span of 21 bases. The CDR3 consists of 15 residues.

This rearrangement joins TRBV20-1 to TRBJ2-5; D may correspond to TRBD1 or TRBD2 (5 bases each). Material: peripheral blood or thyroid tissue (not recorded which). This receptor was obtained from a woman aged 30 to 39 with Graves' hyperthyroidism. In nucleotides, the CDR3 is TGCAGTGCTCCGTTGTCAGGGAGAGGGTTGGAGACCCAGTACTTC. It encodes CSAPLSGRGLETQYF.